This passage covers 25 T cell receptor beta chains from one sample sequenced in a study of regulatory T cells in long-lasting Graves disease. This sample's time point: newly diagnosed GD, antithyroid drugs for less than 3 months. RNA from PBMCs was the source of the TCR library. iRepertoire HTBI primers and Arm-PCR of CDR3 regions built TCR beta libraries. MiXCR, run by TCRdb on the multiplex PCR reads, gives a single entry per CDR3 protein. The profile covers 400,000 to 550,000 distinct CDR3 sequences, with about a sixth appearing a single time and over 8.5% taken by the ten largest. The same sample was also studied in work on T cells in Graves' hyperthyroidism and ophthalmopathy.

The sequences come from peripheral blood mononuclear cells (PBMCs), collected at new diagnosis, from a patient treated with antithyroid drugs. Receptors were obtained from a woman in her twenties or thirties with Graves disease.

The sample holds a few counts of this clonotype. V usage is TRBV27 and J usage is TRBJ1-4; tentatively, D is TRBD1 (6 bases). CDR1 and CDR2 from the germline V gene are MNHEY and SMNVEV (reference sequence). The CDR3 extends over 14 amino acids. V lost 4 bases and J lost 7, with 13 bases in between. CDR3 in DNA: TGTGCCAGCAGTTGGGAGGGGGAAGTTGAAAAACTGTTTTTT. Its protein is CASSWEGEVEKLFF.

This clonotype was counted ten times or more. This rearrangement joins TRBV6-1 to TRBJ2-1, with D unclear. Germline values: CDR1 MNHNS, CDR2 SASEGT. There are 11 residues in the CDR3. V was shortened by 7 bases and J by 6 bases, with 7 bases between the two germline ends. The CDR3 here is CASKGPNEQFF. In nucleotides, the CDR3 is TGTGCCAGCAAAGGCCCCAATGAGCAGTTCTTC.

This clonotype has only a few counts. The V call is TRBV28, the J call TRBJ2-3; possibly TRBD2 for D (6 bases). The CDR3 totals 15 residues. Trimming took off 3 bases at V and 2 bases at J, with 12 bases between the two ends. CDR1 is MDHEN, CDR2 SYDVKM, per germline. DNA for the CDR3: TGTGCCAGCAGTTTCTTCGGGAGTGACACAGATACGCAGTATTTT. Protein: CASSFFGSDTDTQYF.

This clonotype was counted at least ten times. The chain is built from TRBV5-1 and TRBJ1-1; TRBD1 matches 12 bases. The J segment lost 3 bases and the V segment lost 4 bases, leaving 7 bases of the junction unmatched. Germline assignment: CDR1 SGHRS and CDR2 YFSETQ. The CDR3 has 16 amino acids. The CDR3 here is CASSQGQGAQDTEAFF. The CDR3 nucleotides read TGCGCCAGCAGCCAGGGACAGGGGGCGCAGGACACTGAAGCTTTCTTT.

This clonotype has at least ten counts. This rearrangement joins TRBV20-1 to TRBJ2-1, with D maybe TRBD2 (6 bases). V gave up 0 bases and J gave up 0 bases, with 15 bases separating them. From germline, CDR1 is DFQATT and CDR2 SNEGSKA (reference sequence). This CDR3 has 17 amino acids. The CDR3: CSARDGGAVSSYNEQFF. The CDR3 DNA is TGCAGTGCTAGAGATGGAGGGGCGGTAAGCTCCTACAATGAGCAGTTCTTC.

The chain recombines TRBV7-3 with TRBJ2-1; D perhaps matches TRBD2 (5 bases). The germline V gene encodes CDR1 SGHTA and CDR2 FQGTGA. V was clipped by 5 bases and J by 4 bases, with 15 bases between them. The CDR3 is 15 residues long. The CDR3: CASSPVRAKYNEQFF. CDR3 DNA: TGTGCCAGCAGCCCCGTGCGGGCCAAATACAATGAGCAGTTCTTC.

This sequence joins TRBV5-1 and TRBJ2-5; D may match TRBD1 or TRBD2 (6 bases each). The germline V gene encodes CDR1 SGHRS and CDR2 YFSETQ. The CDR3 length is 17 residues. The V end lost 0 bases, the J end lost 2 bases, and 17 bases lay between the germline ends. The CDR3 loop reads CASSLEWGAGRQETQYF. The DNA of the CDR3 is TGCGCCAGCAGCTTGGAATGGGGGGCGGGGAGACAAGAGACCCAGTACTTC.

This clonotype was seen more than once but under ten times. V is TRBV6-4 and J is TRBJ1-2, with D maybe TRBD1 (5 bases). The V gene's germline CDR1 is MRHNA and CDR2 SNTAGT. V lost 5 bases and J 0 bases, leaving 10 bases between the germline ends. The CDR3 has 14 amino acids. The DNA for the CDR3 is TGTGCCAGCAGTCCGGACAAAGCTAACTATGGCTACACCTTC. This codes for CASSPDKANYGYTF.

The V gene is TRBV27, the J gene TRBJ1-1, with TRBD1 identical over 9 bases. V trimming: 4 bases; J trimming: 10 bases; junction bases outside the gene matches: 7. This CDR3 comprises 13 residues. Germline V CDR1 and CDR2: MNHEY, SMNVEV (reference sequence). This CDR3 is CASSSGQGFRAFF. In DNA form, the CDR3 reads TGTGCCAGCAGTTCGGGACAGGGTTTTCGAGCTTTCTTT.

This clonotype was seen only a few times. This CDR3 is CASSTDRAETQYF. In DNA, the CDR3 is TGTGCCAGCAGCACGGACAGGGCGGAGACCCAGTACTTC. The chain joins TRBV7-9 to TRBJ2-5; 8 bases align to TRBD1. This CDR3 comprises 13 residues. With V trimmed by 5 bases and J by 5 bases, 4 bases remained unmatched. Germline CDR1 reads SEHNR; CDR2 reads FQNEAQ (reference sequence).

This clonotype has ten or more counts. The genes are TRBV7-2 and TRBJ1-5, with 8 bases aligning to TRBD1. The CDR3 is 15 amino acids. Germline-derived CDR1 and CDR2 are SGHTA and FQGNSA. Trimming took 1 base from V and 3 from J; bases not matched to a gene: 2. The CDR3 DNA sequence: TGTGCCAGCAGCTTAGTGGGACAGGTCAATCAGCCCCAGCATTTT. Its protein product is CASSLVGQVNQPQHF.

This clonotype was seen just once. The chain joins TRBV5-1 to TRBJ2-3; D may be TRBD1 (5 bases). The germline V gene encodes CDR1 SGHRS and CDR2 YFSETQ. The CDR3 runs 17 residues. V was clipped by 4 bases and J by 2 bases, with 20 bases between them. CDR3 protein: CASSDMPWGGFTDTQYF. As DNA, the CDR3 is TGCGCCAGCAGCGACATGCCATGGGGCGGTTTCACAGATACGCAGTATTTT.

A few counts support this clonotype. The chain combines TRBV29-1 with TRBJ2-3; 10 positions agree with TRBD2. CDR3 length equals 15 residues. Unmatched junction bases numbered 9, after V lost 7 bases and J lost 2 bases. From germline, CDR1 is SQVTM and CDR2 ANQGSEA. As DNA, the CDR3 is TGCAGCGCGTCCGGGACTAGCGTCATCACAGATACGCAGTATTTT. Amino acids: CSASGTSVITDTQYF.

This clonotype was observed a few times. In DNA form, the CDR3 reads TGCGCCAGCAGCCAAGAAAGAGGCCTACCCTCCAATCAGCCCCAGCATTTT. Its translation is CASSQERGLPSNQPQHF. V is TRBV4-1 and J is TRBJ1-5; D not certain. The V and J ends lost 0 bases and 3 bases respectively, with 15 bases between them. From germline, CDR1 is MGHRA and CDR2 YSYEKL. There are 17 residues in the CDR3.

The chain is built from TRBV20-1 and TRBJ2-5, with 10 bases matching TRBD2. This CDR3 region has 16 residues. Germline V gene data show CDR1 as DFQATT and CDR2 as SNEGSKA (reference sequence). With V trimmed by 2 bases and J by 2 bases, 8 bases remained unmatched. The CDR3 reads CSARLVGLAAQETQYF. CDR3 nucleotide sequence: TGCAGTGCTAGATTGGTAGGACTAGCGGCACAAGAGACCCAGTACTTC.

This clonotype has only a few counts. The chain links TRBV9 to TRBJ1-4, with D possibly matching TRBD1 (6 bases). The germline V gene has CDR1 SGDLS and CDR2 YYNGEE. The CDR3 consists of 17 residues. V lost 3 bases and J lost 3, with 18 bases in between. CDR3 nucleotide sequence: TGTGCCAGCAGCGGAAGTCGGGGGGGGGCCTCTAATGAAAAACTGTTTTTT. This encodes CASSGSRGGASNEKLFF. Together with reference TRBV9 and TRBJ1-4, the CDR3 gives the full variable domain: DSGVTQTPKHLITATGQRVTLRCSPRSGDLSVYWYQQSLDQGLQFLIQYYNGEERAKGNILERFSAQQFPDLHSELNLSSLELGDSALYFCASSGSRGGASNEKLFFGSGTQLSVL.

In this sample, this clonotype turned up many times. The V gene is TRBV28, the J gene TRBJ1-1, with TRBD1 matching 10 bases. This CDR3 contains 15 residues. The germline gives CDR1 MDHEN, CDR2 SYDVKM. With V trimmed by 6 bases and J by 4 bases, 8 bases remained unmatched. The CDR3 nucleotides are TGTGCCAGCAGCCAACCGGGACAGGGGATCACTGAAGCTTTCTTT. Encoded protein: CASSQPGQGITEAFF.

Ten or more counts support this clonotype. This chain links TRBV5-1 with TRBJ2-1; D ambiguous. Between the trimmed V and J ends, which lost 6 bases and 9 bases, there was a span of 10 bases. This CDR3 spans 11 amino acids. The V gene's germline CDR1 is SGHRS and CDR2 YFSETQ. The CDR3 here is CASTDGTEQFF. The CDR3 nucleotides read TGCGCCAGCACTGACGGTACTGAGCAGTTCTTC.

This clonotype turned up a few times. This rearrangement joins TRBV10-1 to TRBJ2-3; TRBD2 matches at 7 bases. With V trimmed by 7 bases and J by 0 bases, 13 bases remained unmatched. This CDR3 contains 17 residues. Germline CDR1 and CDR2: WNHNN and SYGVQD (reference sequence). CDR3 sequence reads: CASTRAQLASSTDTQYF. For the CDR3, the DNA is TGCGCCAGCACTAGGGCACAACTAGCGAGTAGCACAGATACGCAGTATTTT.

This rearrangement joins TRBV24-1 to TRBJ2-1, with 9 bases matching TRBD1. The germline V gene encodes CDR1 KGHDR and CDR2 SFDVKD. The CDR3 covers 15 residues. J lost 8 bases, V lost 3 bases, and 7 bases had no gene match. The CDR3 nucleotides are TGTGCCACCAGTGATACAGGGGGCCCGGGGGATGAGCAGTTCTTC. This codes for CATSDTGGPGDEQFF.

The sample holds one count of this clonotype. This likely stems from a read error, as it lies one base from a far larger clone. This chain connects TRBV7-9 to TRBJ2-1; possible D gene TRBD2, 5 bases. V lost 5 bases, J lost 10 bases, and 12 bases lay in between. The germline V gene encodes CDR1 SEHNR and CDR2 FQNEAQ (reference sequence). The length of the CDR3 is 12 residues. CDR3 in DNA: TGTGCCAGCAGCCCCTCCGGGGTCGAGCAGTTCTTC. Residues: CASSPSGVEQFF.

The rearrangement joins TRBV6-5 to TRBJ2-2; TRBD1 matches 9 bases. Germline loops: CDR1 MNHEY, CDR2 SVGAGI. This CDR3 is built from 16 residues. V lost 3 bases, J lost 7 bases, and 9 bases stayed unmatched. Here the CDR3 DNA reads TGTGCCAGCAGTTATGCCGGGACAGGGAGATTCGGGGAGCTGTTTTTT. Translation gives CASSYAGTGRFGELFF.

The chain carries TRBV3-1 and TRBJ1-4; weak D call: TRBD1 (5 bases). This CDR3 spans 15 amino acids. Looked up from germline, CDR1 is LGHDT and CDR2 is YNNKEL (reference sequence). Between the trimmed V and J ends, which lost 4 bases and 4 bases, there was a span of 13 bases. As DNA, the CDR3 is TGTGCCAGCAGCCCCAGGACAAACTATAATGAAAAACTGTTTTTT. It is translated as CASSPRTNYNEKLFF.

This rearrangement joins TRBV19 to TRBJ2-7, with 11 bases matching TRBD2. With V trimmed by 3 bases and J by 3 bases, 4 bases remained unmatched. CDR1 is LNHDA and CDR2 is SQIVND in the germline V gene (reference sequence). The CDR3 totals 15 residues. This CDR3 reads CASSMTSGTLYEQYF. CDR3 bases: TGTGCCAGTAGTATGACTAGCGGGACCCTCTACGAGCAGTACTTC.

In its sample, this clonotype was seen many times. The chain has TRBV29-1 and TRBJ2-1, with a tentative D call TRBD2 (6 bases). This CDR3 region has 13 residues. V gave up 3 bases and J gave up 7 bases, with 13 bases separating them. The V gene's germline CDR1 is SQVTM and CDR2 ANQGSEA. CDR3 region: CSVEGWEANEQFF. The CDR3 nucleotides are TGCAGCGTTGAGGGGTGGGAGGCGAATGAGCAGTTCTTC.